This T cell receptor beta chain was found in a study of T cell changes during pregnancy in multiple sclerosis. The CDR3 contains 16 residues. Per the germline V gene, CDR1 is ENHRY and CDR2 is SYGVKD. Trimming removed 0 bases at V and 0 bases at J, with 12 bases between. The repertoire was sequenced with immunoSEQ multiplex PCR; TCRdb's copy has only in-frame clones and lacks some. Seen here are 55,000 to 75,000 clones, roughly nine tenths observed once, and the top ten hold over 2%. The sample here was peripheral blood, taken in the third trimester of pregnancy. This receptor was identified in a female donor in good health, enrolled as a control in a pregnancy study. The rearrangement links TRBV10-3 to TRBJ2-7; D perhaps matches TRBD1 (5 bases). CDR3 sequence: CAISESSRVNSYEQYF. In DNA, the CDR3 is TGTGCCATCAGTGAGTCGAGCAGGGTTAACTCCTACGAGCAGTACTTC.